This T cell receptor beta chain was sequenced in a study of cytotoxic CD8 clonotypes in ibrutinib-treated CLL. Study background: Outcomes included roughly 24 partial and 2 complete responses; after median around 65 months, roughly 14 stayed remitted and around 12 progressed.

Measured with immunoSEQ multiplex PCR; TCRdb has only the in-frame clones, and not every one. The data show 40,000 to 55,000 clones, less than 90% seen once. Concerning this clone itself: Its target is not known.

Between the trimmed V and J ends, which lost 2 bases and 0 bases, there was a span of 7 bases. The germline V gene encodes CDR1 SGHTA and CDR2 FQGNSA. The CDR3 runs 14 residues. Findings and caveats of the study: At the start, clonality exceeded age-matched healthy donors and followed circulating CD8+ T-cell counts. Private clonotypes, not public ones, expanded at ibrutinib response. Timing of sampling differed between sustained-remission and progressing patients.

V is TRBV7-2 and J is TRBJ1-1; possible D gene TRBD1, 5 bases. The source of this sequence is a human donor with chronic lymphocytic leukemia. Sequenced here: PBMCs, sampled after 24 months of ibrutinib treatment. CDR3 amino acids: CASSLSGMNTEAFF. DNA for the CDR3: TGTGCCAGCAGCTTATCAGGGATGAACACTGAAGCTTTCTTT.